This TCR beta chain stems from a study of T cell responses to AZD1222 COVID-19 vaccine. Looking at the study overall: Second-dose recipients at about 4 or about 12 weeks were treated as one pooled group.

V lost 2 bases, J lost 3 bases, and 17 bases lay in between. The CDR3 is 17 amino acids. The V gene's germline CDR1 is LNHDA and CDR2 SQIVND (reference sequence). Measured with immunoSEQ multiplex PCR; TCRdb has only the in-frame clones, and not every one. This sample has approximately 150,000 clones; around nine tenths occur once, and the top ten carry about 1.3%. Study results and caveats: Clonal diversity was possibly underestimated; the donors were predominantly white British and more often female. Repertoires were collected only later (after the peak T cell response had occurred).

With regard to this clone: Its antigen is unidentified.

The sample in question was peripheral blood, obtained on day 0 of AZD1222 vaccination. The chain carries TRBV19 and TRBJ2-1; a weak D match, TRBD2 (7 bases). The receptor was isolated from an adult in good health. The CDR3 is CASSILGGGPNYNEQFF. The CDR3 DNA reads TGTGCCAGTAGTATATTAGGGGGGGGCCCGAACTACAATGAGCAGTTCTTC.